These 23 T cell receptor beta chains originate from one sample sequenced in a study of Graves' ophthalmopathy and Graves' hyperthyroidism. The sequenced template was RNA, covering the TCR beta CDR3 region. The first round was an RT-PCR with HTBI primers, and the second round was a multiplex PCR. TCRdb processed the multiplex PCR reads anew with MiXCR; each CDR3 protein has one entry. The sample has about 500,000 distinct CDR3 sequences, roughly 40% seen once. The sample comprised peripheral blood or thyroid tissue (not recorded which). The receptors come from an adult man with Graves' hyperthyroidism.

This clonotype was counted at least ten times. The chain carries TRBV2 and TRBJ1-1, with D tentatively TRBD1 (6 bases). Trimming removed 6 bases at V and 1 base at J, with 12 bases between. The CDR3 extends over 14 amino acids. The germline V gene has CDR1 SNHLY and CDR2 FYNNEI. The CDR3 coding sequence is TGTGCCAGCAGAGACAGGACAAGGAACACTGAAGCTTTCTTT. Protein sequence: CASRDRTRNTEAFF.

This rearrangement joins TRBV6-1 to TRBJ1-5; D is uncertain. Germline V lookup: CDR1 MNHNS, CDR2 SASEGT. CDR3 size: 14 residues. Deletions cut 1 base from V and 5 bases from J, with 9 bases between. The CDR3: CASSEVRWDQPQHF. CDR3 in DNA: TGTGCCAGCAGTGAAGTTAGGTGGGATCAGCCCCAGCATTTT.

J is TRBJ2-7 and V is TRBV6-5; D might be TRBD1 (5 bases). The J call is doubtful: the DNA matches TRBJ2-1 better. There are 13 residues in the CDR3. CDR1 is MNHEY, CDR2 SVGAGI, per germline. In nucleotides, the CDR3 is TGTGCCAGCAGGACGACAGTCTCCAATGAGCAGTTCTTC. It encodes CASRTTVSNEQFF.

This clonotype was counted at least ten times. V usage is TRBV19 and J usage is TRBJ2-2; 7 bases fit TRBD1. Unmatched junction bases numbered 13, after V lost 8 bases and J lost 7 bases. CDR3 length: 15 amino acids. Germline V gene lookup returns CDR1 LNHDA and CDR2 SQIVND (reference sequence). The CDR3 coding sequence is TGTGCCAGTGCCGTTACAGGGGCCTCTGGCGGGGAGCTGTTTTTT. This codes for CASAVTGASGGELFF.

CDR3 DNA: TGTGCCAGCAGTGACCTTCCGGGACAGGGTATATGGGGGGAGCTGTTTTTT. Its translation is CASSDLPGQGIWGELFF. The chain uses TRBV6-6 and TRBJ2-2; 9 bases agree with TRBD1. After removal of 5 bases from V and 8 bases from J, the junction contained 15 bases not matched to a gene. Germline CDR1 is MNHNY and CDR2 is SVGAGI (reference sequence). The CDR3 runs 17 residues.

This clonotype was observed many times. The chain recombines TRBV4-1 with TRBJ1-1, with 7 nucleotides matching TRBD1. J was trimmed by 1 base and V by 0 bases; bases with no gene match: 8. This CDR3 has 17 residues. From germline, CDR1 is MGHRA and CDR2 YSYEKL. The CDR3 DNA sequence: TGCGCCAGCAGCCAAGATGAGTGGGACAGAACGAACACTGAAGCTTTCTTT. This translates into CASSQDEWDRTNTEAFF.

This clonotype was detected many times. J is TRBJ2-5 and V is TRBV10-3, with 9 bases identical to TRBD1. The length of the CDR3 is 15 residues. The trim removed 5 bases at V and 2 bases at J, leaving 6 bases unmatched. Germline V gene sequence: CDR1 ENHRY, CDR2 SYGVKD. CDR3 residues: CAISPSGTGQETQYF. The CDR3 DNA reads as TGTGCCATCAGTCCATCCGGGACAGGGCAAGAGACCCAGTACTTC.

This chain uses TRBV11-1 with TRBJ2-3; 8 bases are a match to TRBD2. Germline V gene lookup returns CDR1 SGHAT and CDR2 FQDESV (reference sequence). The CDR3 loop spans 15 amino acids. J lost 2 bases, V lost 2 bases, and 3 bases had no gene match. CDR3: CASSLSGGLTDTQYF. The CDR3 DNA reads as TGTGCCAGCAGCTTATCGGGGGGGCTCACAGATACGCAGTATTTT.

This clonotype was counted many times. CDR3 residues: CATSDSGTEGDEQYF. As DNA, the CDR3 is TGTGCCACCAGTGATTCCGGGACAGAGGGCGACGAGCAGTACTTC. The V call is TRBV24-1, the J call TRBJ2-7; 7 bases match TRBD1. Germline lookup yields CDR1 KGHDR and CDR2 SFDVKD. The CDR3 is made up of 15 amino acids. The J segment lost 5 bases and the V segment lost 2 bases, leaving 8 bases of the junction unmatched.

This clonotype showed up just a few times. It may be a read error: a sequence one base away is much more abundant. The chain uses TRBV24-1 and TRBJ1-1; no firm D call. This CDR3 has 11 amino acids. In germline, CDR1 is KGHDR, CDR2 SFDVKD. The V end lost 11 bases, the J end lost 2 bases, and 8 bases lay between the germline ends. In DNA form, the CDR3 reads TGTGCCAGCAGGCATAACACTGAAGCTTTCTTT. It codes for CASRHNTEAFF.

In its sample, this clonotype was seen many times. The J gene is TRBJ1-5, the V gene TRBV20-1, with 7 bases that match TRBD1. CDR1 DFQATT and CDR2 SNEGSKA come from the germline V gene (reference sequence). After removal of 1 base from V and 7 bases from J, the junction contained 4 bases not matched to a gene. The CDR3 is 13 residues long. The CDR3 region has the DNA TGCAGTGCTAGAGCAGGGGGGAAGCAGCCCCAGCATTTT. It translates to CSARAGGKQPQHF.

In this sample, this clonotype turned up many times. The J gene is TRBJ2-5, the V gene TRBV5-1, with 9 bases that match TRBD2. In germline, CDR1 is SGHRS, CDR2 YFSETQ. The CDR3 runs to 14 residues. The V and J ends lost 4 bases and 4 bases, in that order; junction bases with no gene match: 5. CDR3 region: CASSPGLASETQYF. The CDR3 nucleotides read TGCGCCAGCAGCCCGGGACTAGCATCAGAGACCCAGTACTTC.

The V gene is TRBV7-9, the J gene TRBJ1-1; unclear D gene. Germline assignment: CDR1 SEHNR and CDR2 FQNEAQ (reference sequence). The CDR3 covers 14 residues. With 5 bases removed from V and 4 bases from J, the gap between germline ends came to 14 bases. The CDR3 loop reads CASSQGRAATEAFF. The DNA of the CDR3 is TGTGCCAGCAGCCAAGGGCGGGCGGCCACTGAAGCTTTCTTT.

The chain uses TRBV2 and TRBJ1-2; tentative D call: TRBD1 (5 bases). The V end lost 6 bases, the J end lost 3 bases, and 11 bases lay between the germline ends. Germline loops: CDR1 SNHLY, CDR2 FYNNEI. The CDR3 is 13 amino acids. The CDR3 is CASSGGRYYGYTF. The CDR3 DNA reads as TGTGCCAGCAGCGGGGGGAGATACTATGGCTACACCTTC.

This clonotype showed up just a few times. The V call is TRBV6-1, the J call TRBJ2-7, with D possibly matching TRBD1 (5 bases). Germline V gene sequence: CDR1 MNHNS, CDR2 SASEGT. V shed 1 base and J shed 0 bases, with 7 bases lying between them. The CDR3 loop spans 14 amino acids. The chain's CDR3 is CASSEVGDSYEQYF. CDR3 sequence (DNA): TGTGCCAGCAGTGAAGTAGGGGACTCCTACGAGCAGTACTTC.

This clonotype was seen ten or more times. In DNA, the CDR3 is TGCAGCGTTATAGACAGGGGAGTTGAAGGCTACACCTTC. The encoded protein is CSVIDRGVEGYTF. The chain carries TRBV29-1 and TRBJ1-2; 8 bases line up with TRBD1. The CDR3 spans 13 residues. The germline gives CDR1 SQVTM, CDR2 ANQGSEA. V shed 5 bases, J shed 8 bases, and the junction held 10 bases outside the gene matches.

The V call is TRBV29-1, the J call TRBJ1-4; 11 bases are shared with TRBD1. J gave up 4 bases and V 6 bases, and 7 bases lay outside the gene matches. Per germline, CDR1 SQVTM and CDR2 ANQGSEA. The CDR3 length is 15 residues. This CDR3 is CSVTTGTGGNEKLFF. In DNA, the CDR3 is TGCAGCGTCACTACCGGGACAGGGGGTAATGAAAAACTGTTTTTT.

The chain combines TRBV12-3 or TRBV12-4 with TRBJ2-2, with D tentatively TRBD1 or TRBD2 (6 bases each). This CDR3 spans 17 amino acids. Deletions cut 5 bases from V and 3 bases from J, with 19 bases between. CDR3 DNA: TGTGCCAGCAGTCCTCCTCCCGGGGGCGCGGACACCGGGGAGCTGTTTTTT. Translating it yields CASSPPPGGADTGELFF.

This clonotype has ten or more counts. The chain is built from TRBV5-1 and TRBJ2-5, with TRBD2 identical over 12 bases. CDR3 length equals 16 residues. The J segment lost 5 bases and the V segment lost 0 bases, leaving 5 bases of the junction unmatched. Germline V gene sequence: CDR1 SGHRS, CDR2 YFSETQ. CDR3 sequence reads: CASSLGLAGVVETQYF. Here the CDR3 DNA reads TGCGCCAGCAGCTTGGGACTAGCGGGAGTTGTGGAGACCCAGTACTTC.

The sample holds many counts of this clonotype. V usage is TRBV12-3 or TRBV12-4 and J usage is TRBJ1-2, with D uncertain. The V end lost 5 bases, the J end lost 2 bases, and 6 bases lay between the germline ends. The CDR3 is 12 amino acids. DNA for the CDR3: TGTGCCAGCAGTCTCTCGAACTATGGCTACACCTTC. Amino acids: CASSLSNYGYTF.

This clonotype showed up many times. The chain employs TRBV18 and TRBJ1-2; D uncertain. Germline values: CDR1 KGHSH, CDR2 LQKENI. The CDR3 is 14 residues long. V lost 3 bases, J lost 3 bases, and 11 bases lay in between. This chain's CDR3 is CASSPETQHYGYTF. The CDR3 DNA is TGTGCCAGCTCACCTGAGACGCAACACTATGGCTACACCTTC.

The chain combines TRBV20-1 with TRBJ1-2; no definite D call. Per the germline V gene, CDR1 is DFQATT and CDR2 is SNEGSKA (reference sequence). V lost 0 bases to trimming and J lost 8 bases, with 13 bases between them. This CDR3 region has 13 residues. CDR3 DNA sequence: TGCAGTGCTAGAGACCAAGGAGGGATCGGCTACACCTTC. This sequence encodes CSARDQGGIGYTF.

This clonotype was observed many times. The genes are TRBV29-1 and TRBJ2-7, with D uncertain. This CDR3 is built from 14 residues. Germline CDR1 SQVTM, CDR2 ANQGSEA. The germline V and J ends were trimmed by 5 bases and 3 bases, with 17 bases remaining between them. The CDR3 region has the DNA TGCAGCGTTACGGCTACGTTGGGATTCTACGAGCAGTACTTC. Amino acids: CSVTATLGFYEQYF.